This section outlines one T cell receptor (beta chain) sequence together with its context. At one end the junction does not follow the germline gene, possibly because of a read error. RNA was extracted from bulk tissue without any cell sorting. More than 3 cm separated this lung sample from the edge of the tumor. CDR3 length equals 13 residues. From germline, CDR1 is SSHAT and CDR2 FNYEAQ (reference sequence). This sample stems from a study of tumor and adjacent non-tumor tissue in lung cancer. A modified ARM-PCR protocol with three rounds of nested PCR amplified TCRbeta. TCRdb used MiXCR to reprocess the multiplex PCR reads, holding one entry per CDR3 protein. The table has 60,000 to 70,000 distinct CDR3 sequences, more than 65% seen once.

This receptor was identified in a man in his 60s with non-small cell lung cancer. The V gene is TRBV7-7, the J gene TRBJ2-7, with a weak D call TRBD1 (5 bases). Sequenced: distant non-tumor lung tissue. The CDR3 nucleotides are TGTGCCGGCAGCTTAGAGTTGCAGGGTGAGCAGTACTTC. It is translated as CAGSLELQGEQYF.